This T cell receptor (beta chain) was retrieved from a study of cytomegalovirus exposure and HLA in healthy donors. The study's findings and limits: Using a false discovery rate of 0.05, a later analysis showed that 16,000 or so TCR beta sequences were associated with HLA alleles.

The PCR had 60 Vbeta and 13 Jbeta primers. Only in-frame clones appear in the TCRdb table, and some are missing; sequencing was by immunoSEQ multiplex PCR. The data hold around 130,000 clones, with approximately 80% observed a single time. A remark on this clone: Its target is unknown.

Sequenced input: PBMCs. This sequence was found in a man between 40 and 49 years old in good health and CMV-seronegative.

CDR3 sequence (DNA): TGTGCCAGCAGCTTAGTAGTTATGGAGGGCTACACCTTC. Amino acids: CASSLVVMEGYTF. The chain joins TRBV7-9 to TRBJ1-2; D is undetermined. The CDR3 extends over 13 amino acids. Per the germline V gene, CDR1 is SEHNR and CDR2 is FQNEAQ (reference sequence). The germline V and J ends were trimmed by 1 base and 8 bases, with 11 bases remaining between them. The full variable domain, its missing parts supplied by reference TRBV7-9 and TRBJ1-2, is DTGVSQNPRHKITKRGQNVTFRCDPISEHNRLYWYRQTLGQGPEFLTYFQNEAQLEKSRLLSDRFSAERPKGSFSTLEIQRTEQGDSAMYLCASSLVVMEGYTFGSGTRLTVV.